This T cell receptor (beta chain) is drawn from a study of persistence of HIV-infected CD4 T cells. The immunoSEQ assay was version 4, run in survey mode. Here immunoSEQ multiplex PCR was the method, and the copy in TCRdb shows in-frame clones only, minus some. This sample yields tens of thousands of clones, of which 90% are seen a single time; about 3.1% belongs to the top ten. Nonspecific anti-CD3/anti-CD28 bead stimulation represents the broad CD4+ T cell repertoire. Responding CD4+ T cells were sorted by upregulation of both CD40 ligand and CD69. Inclusion required CMV-positive serology and CD4+ counts above 400 cells/uL. On this clone: The antigen remains unidentified.

Study outcomes and limitations: CMV- and Gag-responding cells had lower TCRbeta richness than CD3/CD28-responding cells. Antigen-responding cells were enriched for degenerate expanded CDR3beta sequences.

The clonotype was recovered from an adult woman with HIV who was CMV-seropositive. The material was CD4+ T cells sorted from PBMCs after 18-hour stimulation, obtained from a patient who received antiretroviral therapy.

The CDR3 spells CASSSYGQGETQYF. For the CDR3, the DNA is TGTGCCAGCAGCTCCTACGGACAGGGGGAGACCCAGTACTTC. The V and J genes are TRBV7-2 and TRBJ2-5; TRBD1 matches at 9 bases. Germline CDR1 SGHTA, CDR2 FQGNSA. V shed 4 bases and J 5 bases; nucleotides not matched to a gene: 5. This CDR3 has 14 amino acids.